The 8 T cell receptor beta chains below all came from one sample that was sequenced in a study of T cell changes during pregnancy in multiple sclerosis. Only in-frame clones appear in the TCRdb table, and some are missing; sequencing was by immunoSEQ multiplex PCR. The sample lists roughly 40,000 clones; roughly nine tenths were seen once. Material: CD4+ T cells from peripheral blood mononuclear cells, obtained before pregnancy. Receptors were obtained from a female donor with multiple sclerosis, enrolled in a pregnancy study.

This chain uses TRBV19 with TRBJ1-4, with 7 nucleotides matching TRBD1. Unmatched junction bases numbered 5, after V lost 3 bases and J lost 7 bases. Looked up from germline, CDR1 is LNHDA and CDR2 is SQIVND (reference sequence). The CDR3 covers 14 residues. CDR3 nucleotides: TGTGCCAGTAGTATTCAACAGGGGAGTGAAAAACTGTTTTTT. Its translation: CASSIQQGSEKLFF.

This clone is a singleton in its sample. The chain has TRBV4-3 and TRBJ1-2; no firm D call. There are 14 residues in the CDR3. The V and J ends lost 1 base and 2 bases respectively, with 8 bases between them. Germline loops: CDR1 LGHNA, CDR2 YSLEER. The CDR3 sequence is CASSQGAVNYGYTF. CDR3 DNA: TGCGCCAGCAGCCAAGGGGCCGTCAACTATGGCTACACCTTC.

This rearrangement joins TRBV6-1 to TRBJ2-5, with 7 positions matching TRBD1. Germline CDR1 MNHNS, CDR2 SASEGT. The V segment lost 2 bases and the J segment 1 base; nucleotides outside the gene matches: 10. The CDR3 spans 17 residues. CDR3: CASSEYSWGQIQETQYF. The CDR3 DNA is TGTGCCAGCAGTGAATACTCGTGGGGACAGATCCAAGAGACCCAGTACTTC.

The chain combines TRBV5-4 with TRBJ2-7; D is unresolved. Looked up from germline, CDR1 is SGHNT and CDR2 is YYREEE (reference sequence). The CDR3 has 13 amino acids. Trimming took off 0 bases at V and 7 bases at J, with 11 bases between the two ends. CDR3 sequence (DNA): TGTGCCAGCAGCTTGGTCACCGTCGAGGAGCAGTACTTC. This translates into CASSLVTVEEQYF.

The V call is TRBV5-5, the J call TRBJ1-4, with TRBD1 identical over 10 bases. Germline loops: CDR1 SGHKS, CDR2 YYEKEE (reference sequence). V was clipped by 4 bases and J by 3 bases; unmatched bases: 9. The CDR3 totals 17 residues. The CDR3 DNA reads TGTGCCAGCAGCGCGGGGACAGGGGATCTAGCTAATGAAAAACTGTTTTTT. Amino acid sequence: CASSAGTGDLANEKLFF. The full variable domain, completed using reference TRBV5-5 and TRBJ1-4, is DAGVTQSPTHLIKTRGQQVTLRCSPISGHKSVSWYQQVLGQGPQFIFQYYEKEERGRGNFPDRFSARQFPNYSSELNVNALLLGDSALYLCASSAGTGDLANEKLFFGSGTQLSVL.

The chain uses TRBV6-5 and TRBJ2-7, with 9 bases fitting TRBD1. J lost 2 bases, V lost 5 bases, and 4 bases had no gene match. Germline V gene lookup returns CDR1 MNHEY and CDR2 SVGAGI. This CDR3 is 14 amino acids long. In DNA form, the CDR3 reads TGTGCCAGCAGTGCTACAGGGGGCGCCTACGAGCAGTACTTC. It translates to CASSATGGAYEQYF.

This clone was picked up a small number of times. This chain connects TRBV11-3 to TRBJ2-7; 9 positions agree with TRBD1. CDR1 SGHNT and CDR2 YENEEA come from the germline V gene. The length of the CDR3 is 14 residues. V shed 5 bases, J shed 9 bases, and the junction held 11 bases outside the gene matches. The CDR3 region has the DNA TGTGCCAGCAGCCCCCCCCAATACAGGGGGCGGCAGTACTTC. Its translation: CASSPPQYRGRQYF.

The chain links TRBV13 to TRBJ2-5; D unresolved. Trimming shortened V by 4 bases and J by 2 bases, and 17 bases separated the two germline ends. CDR3 length equals 16 residues. CDR1 PRHDT and CDR2 FYEKMQ come from the germline V gene (reference sequence). The CDR3 DNA is TGTGCCAGCAGCTCTGGTGGAGATGCTTCTCAAGAGACCCAGTACTTC. Translated: CASSSGGDASQETQYF.